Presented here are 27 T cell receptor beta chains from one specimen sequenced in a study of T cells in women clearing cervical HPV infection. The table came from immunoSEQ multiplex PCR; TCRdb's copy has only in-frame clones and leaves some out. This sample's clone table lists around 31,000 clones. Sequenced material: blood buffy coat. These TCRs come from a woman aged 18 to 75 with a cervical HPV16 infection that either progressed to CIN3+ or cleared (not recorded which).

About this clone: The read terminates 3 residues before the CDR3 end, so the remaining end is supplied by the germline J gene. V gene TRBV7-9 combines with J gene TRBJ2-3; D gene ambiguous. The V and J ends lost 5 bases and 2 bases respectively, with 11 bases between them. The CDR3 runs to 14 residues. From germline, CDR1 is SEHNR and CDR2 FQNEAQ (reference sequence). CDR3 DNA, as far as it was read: TGTGCCAGCAGCCCAGAAAGAACCACAGATACG. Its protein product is CASSPERTTDT. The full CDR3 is CASSPERTTDTQYF.

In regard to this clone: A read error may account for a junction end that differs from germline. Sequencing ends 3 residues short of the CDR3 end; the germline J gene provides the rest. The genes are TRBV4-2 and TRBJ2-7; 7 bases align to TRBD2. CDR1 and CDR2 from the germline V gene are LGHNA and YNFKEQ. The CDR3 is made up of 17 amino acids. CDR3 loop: CASSQEVGLAVPYEQYF. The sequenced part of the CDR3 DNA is TGCGCCAGCAGCCAAGAGGTGGGGCTAGCGGTACCTTACGAG.

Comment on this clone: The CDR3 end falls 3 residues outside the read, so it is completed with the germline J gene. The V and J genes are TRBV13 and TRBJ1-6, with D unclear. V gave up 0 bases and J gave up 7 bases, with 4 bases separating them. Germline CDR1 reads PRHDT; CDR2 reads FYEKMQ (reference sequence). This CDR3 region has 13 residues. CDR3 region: CASSLGRNSPLHF. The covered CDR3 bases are TGTGCCAGCAGCTTAGGTCGGAATTCACCC.

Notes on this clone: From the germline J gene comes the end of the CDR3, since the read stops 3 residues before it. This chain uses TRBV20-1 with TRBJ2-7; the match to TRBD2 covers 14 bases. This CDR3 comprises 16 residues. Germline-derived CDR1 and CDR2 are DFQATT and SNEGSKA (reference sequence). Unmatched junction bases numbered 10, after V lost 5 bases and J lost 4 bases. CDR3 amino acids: CSAPDGGLAGGYEQYF. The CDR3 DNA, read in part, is TGCAGTGCTCCGGACGGAGGACTAGCGGGAGGATACGAG.

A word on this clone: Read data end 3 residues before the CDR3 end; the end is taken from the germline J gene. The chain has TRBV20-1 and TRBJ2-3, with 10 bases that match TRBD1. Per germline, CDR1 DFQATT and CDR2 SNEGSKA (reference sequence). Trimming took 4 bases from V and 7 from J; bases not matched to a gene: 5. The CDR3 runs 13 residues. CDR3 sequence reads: CSAKRTGGNTQYF. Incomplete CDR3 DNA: TGCAGTGCTAAAAGGACAGGGGGAAATACG.

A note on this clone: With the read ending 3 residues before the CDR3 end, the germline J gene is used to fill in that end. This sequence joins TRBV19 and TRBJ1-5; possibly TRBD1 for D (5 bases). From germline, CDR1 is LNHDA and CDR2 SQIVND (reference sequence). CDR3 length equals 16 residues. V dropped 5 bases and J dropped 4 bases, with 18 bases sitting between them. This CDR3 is CASSGVLEGSNQPQHF. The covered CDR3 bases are TGTGCCAGTAGTGGGGTATTGGAGGGGTCGAATCAGCCC.

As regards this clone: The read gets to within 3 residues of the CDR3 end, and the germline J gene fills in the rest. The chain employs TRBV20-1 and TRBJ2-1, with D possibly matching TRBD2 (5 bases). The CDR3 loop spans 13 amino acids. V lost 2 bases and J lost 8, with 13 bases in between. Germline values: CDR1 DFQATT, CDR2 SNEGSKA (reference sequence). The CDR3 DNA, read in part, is TGCAGTGCTAGACGTAGTGAGGGCGATGAG. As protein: CSARRSEGDE. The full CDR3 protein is CSARRSEGDEQFF.

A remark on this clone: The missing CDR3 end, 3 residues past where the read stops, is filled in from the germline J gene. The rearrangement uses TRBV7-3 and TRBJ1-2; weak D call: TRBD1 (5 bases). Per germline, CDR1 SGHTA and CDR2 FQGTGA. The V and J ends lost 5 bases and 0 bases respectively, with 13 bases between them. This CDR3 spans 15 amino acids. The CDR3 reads CASSPSGGANYGYTF. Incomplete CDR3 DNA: TGTGCCAGCAGCCCATCGGGGGGGGCTAACTATGGC.

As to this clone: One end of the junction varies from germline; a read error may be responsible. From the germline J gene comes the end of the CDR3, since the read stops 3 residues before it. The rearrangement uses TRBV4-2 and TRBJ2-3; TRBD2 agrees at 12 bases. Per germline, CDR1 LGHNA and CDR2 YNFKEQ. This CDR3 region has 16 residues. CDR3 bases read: TGCGCCAGCAGCCCCCAACTAGCGGGAGGAACAGATACG. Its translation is CASSPQLAGGTDT. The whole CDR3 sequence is CASSPQLAGGTDTQYF.

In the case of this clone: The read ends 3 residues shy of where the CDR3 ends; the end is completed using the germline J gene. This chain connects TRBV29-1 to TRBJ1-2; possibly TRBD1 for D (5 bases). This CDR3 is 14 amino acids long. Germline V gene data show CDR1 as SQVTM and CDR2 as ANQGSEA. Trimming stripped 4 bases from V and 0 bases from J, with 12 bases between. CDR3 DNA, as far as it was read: TGCAGCGTTGCAGGGTTATATGCTAACTATGGC. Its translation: CSVAGLYANYG. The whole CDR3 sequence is CSVAGLYANYGYTF.

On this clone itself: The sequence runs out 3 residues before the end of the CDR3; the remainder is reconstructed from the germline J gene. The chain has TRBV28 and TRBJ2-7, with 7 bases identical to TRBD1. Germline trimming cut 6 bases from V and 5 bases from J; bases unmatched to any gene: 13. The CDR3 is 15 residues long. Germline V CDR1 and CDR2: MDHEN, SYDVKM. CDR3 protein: CASSYSRTGLDEQYF. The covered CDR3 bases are TGTGCCAGCAGCTATTCCCGGACAGGTCTAGACGAG.

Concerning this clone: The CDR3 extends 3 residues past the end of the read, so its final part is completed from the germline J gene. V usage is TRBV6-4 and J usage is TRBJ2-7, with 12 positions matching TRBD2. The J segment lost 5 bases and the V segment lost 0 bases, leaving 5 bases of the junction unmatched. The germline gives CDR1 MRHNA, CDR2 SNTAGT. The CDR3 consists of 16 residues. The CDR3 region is CASSDSASGRAHEQYF. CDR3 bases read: TGTGCCAGCAGTGACTCCGCTAGCGGGAGGGCCCACGAG.

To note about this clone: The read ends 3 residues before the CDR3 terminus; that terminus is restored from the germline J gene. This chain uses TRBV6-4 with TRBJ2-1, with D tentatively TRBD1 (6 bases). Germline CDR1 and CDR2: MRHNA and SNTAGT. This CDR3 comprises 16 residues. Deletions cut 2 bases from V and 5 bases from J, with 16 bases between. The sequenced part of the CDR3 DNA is TGTGCCAGCAGTGACGGGCCGGGACATTCGAACAATGAG. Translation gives CASSDGPGHSNNE. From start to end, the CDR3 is CASSDGPGHSNNEQFF.

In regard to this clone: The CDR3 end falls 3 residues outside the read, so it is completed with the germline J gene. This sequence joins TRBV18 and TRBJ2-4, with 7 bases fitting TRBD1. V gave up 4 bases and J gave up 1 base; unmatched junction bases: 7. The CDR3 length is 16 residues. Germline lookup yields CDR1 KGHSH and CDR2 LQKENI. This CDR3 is CASSQGAYSAKNIQYF. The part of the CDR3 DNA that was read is TGTGCCAGCTCACAGGGGGCCTACAGCGCCAAAAACATT.

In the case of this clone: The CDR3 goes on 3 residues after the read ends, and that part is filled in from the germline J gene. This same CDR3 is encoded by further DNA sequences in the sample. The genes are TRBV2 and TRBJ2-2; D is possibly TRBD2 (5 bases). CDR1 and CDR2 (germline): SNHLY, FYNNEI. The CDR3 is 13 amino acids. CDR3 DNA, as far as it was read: TGTGCCAGCACCGGATTAGCGAGCGGTGAG. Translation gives CASTGLASGE. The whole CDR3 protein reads CASTGLASGELFF.

The part of the CDR3 DNA that was read is TGTGCCAGCAGCTTCTCTCGGCGCGGGACCTACGAG. Its translation: CASSFSRRGTYE. The complete CDR3 reads CASSFSRRGTYEQYF. The rearrangement links TRBV7-2 to TRBJ2-7; D might be TRBD2 (6 bases). The read comes to an end 3 residues before the CDR3 does, leaving the germline J gene to fill in the end. The CDR3 is 15 residues long. Trimming took off 3 bases at V and 2 bases at J, with 14 bases between the two ends. Germline-derived CDR1 and CDR2 are SGHTA and FQGNSA.

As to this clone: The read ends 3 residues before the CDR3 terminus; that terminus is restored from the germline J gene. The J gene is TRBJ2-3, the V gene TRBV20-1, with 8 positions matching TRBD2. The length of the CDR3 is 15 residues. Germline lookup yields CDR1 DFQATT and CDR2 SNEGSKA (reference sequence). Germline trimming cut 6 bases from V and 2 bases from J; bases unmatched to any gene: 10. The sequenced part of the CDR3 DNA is TGCAGTGCAACTACTAGCGGCACCTCCACAGATACG. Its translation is CSATTSGTSTDT. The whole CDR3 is CSATTSGTSTDTQYF.

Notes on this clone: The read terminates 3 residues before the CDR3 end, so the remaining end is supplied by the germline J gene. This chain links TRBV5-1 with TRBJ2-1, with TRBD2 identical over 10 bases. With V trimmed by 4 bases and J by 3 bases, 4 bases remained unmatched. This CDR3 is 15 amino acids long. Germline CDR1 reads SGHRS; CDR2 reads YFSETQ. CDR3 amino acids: CASSPGLADYNEQFF. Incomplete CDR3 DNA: TGCGCCAGCAGCCCCGGACTAGCGGACTACAATGAG.

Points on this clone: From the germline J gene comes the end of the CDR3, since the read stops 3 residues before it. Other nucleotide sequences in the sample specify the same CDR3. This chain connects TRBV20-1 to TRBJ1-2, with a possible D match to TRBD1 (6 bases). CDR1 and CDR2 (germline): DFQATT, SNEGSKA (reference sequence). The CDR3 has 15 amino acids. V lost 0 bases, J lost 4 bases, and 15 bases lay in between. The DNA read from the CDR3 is TGCAGTGCTAGAGATCGTGGCAGGGGCCTCTATGGC. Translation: CSARDRGRGLYG. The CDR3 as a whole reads CSARDRGRGLYGYTF.

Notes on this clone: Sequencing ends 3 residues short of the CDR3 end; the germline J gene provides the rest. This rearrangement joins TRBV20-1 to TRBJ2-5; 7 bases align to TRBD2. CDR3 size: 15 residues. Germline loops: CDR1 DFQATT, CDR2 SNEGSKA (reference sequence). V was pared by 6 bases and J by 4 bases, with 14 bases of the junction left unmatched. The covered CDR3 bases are TGCAGTGCCAGCAGTAGGAGCCAGCGGGGAGAGACC. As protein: CSASSRSQRGET. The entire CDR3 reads CSASSRSQRGETQYF.

The sequenced part of the CDR3 DNA is TGCAGTGCTAGAGATCCAGCGGGAGGGTGGAATGAG. Amino acid sequence: CSARDPAGGWNE. The complete CDR3 sequence is CSARDPAGGWNEQFF. The chain couples TRBV20-1 to TRBJ2-1; 10 bases line up with TRBD2. The CDR3 goes on 3 residues after the read ends, and that part is filled in from the germline J gene. V was pared by 0 bases and J by 7 bases, with 6 bases of the junction left unmatched. The CDR3 is made up of 15 amino acids. CDR1 DFQATT and CDR2 SNEGSKA come from the germline V gene (reference sequence).

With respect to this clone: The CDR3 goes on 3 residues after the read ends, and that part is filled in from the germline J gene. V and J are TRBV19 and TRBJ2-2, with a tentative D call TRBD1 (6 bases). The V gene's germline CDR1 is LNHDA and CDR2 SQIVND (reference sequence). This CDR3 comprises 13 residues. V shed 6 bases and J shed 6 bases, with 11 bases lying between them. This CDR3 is CASRTGQSGELFF. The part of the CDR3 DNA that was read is TGTGCCAGTAGGACCGGACAGTCCGGGGAG.

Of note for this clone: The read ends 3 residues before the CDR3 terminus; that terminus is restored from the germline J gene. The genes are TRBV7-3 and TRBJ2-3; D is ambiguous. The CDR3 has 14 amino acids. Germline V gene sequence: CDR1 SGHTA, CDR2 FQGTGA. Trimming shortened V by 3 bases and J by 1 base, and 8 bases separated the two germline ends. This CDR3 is CASSFRLGTDTQYF. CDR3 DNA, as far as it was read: TGTGCCAGCAGCTTCCGACTGGGCACAGATACG.

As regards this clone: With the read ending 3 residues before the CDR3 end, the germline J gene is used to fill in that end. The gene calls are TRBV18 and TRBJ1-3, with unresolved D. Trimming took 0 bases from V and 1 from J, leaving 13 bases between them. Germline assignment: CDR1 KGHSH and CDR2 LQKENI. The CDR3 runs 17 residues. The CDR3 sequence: CASSPPFLSGSGNTIYF. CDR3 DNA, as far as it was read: TGTGCCAGCTCACCACCTTTTCTCTCGGGGTCTGGAAACACC.

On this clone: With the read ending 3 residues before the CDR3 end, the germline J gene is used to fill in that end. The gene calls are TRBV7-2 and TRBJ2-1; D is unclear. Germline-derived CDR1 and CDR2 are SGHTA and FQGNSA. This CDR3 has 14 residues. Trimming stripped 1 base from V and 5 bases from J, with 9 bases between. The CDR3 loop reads CASSLGSGNNEQFF. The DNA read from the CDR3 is TGTGCCAGCAGCTTAGGGTCCGGTAACAATGAG.

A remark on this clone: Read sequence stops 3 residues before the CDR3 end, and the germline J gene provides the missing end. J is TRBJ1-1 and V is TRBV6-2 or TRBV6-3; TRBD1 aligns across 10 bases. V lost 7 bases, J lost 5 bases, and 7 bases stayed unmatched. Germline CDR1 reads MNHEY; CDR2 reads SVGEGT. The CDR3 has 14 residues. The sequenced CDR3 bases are TGTGCCAGCAACAGACAGGGGGCTGGTACTGAA. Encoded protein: CASNRQGAGTE. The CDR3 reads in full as CASNRQGAGTEAFF.

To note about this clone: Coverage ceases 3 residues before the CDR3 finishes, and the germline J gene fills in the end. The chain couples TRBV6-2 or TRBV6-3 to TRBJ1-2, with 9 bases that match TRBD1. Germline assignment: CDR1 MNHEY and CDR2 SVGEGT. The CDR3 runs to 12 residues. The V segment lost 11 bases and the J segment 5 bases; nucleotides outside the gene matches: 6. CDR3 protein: CACSGTGYGYTF. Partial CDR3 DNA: TGTGCCTGCTCGGGGACAGGGTATGGC.